This TCR beta chain was sequenced for a study of blood T cell dynamics during melanoma immunotherapy (dated by TCRdb to the early 2020s). Regarding the study in general: Patients with metastatic melanoma were treated with first-line pembrolizumab or nivolumab plus ipilimumab as standard of care in the United Kingdom. To identify early correlates of response, the study profiled peripheral T cell receptor repertoires in patients with metastatic melanoma before and after one cycle of checkpoint inhibitor therapy. Consecutive patients formed a training cohort, and a further independent group of patients from the same centre was pooled into an external validation set.

Study-level results and caveats: Patients who later achieved disease control showed a bifurcated PBMC repertoire reorganization at W3, with increased clonality or increased diversity, unlike progressors. The study could not determine whether the T cell clones driving repertoire changes were melanoma-specific or reflected general immune activation. The relatively small sample size was acknowledged as a potential limitation on generalization of the results.

What the time point label conveys for this sample: week 3, after first cycle of checkpoint inhibitor. Blood samples were taken at two points: before treatment (T0) and at week 3 (W3), which came after the first cycle of checkpoint blockade. Except for a couple of patients with rapid clinical progression, response was assessed 12 weeks after the first infusion by RECIST 1.1; disease control meant complete response, partial response or stable disease. Patients were not eligible if they had prior systemic cancer treatment, concomitant immunosuppressant therapy or synchronous other active malignancies. TCR beta was sequenced in both bulk PBMC and plasma cell-free DNA in order to track circulating cells as well as T cell turnover. PBMC were isolated from blood with Lymphoprep and SepMate tubes, followed by red cell lysis. DNA from PBMC and sorted T cell subsets was extracted with QIAamp DNA Blood Mini kits.

Every bulk PBMC sample was loaded with the same fixed amount of around 400 ng of DNA. The immunoSEQ TCRb Assay kit was used according to manufacturer instructions to amplify TCR beta CDR3 sequences from genomic DNA. The KAPA Library Quantification Kit for Illumina platforms was used to quantify the pooled libraries by qPCR. Pooled libraries were clustered at about 0.6-1.2 pM and sequenced on an Illumina NextSeq 500. In the source study's methods: TCR data were analyzed with immunoSEQ ANALYZER and the R LymphoSeq package. A rearrangement efficiency score was calculated as productive divided by the sum of productive and non-productive CDR3 sequences. Within each patient, timepoints were compared pairwise for clonality, measured with the Gini coefficient, and for diversity, measured with the Renyi index at alpha=1. Clonal relatedness used an edit distance of 3, and repertoire similarity used the Bhattacharyya coefficient, both computed in LymphoSeq. To classify response, a linear discriminant analysis based on week-3 changes in clonality and diversity was built using the R MASS and caret packages. Imported from immuneACCESS, the table was reduced by TCRdb to in-frame sequences with V and J called. These copies leave out some clones; in studies compared against another copy, an unresolved V gene accounts for under half, and the cause of the remainder is not known. Clone size and the V and J calls come from that table; the DNA yielded D and trimming. The table for this sample lists 15,000 or so clones; roughly 89% of them were counted only once. 7.8% of the sample comes from the top ten.

Details on this clone: Its antigen has not been determined. The sample holds no much larger clone one base away, and base qualities are not on file.

CDR1 MDHEN and CDR2 SYDVKM were looked up in the germline V gene. The junction shows trimming of 6 bases on V and 0 bases on J, plus 20 bases between the germline ends. The CDR3 runs 17 residues from the cysteine to the phenylalanine. Only the CDR3 DNA stays, 51 bases, in frame from base 1. The sequence derives from a human donor with melanoma. The chain uses TRBV28 and TRBJ1-1, with an unclear D gene assignment. The specimen comprised blood, sampled from a patient treated with checkpoint blockade. Here is the DNA: TGTGCCAGCAGCAGCTGGGCCGGCTCTGCCATGAACACTGAAGCTTTCTTT. Its amino acids are CASSSWAGSAMNTEAFF.